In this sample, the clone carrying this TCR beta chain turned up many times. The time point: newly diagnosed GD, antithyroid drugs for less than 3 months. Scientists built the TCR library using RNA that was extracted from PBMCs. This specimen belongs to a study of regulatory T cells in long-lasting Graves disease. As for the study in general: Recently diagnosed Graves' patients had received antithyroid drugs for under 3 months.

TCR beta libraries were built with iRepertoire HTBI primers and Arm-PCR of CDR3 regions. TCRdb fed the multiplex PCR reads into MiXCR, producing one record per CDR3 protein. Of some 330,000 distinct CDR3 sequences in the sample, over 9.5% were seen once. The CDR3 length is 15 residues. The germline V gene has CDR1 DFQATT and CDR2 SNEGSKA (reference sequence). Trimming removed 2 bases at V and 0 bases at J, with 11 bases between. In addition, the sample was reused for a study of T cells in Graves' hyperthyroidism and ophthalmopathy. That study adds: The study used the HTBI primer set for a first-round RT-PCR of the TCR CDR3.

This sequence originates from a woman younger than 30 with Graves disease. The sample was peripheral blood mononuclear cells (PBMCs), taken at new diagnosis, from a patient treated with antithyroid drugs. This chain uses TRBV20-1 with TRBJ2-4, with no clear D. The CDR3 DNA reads TGCAGTGCTAGAACAGAACCCTTAGCCAAAAACATTCAGTACTTC. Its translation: CSARTEPLAKNIQYF.